Detailed here is one T cell receptor beta chain. Antigen unknown. The sample is drawn from a study of spatial heterogeneity in lung cancer. Looking at the study overall: Available follow-up PBMC samples were sequenced, at a median of about 2 years post-resection. Detection consistently captured more beta-chain sequences than alpha-chain sequences. General study results and limits: The study found ubiquitous expanded tumor TCRs in blood more at resection than follow-up.

Regarding time point: blood at routine non-recurrence follow-up after resection. Unsorted whole RNA of tumor, nontumor lung or frozen PBMC was sequenced. Germline CDR1 MNHNY, CDR2 SVGAGI (reference sequence). The V end lost 2 bases, the J end lost 3 bases, and 7 bases lay between the germline ends. CDR3 length: 13 amino acids. Every individual TCR cDNA molecule carried its own unique molecular identifier, which allowed correction of PCR and sequencing errors. TCRdb reanalysed the 5' RACE reads using MiXCR and keeps one entry per CDR3 protein. The table records about 30,000 distinct CDR3 sequences, 5% to 6.5% of them present only once.

The receptor comes from a male donor with early-stage non-small cell lung cancer. The sample in question was PBMCs, obtained at follow-up. V is TRBV6-6 and J is TRBJ1-2; D is possibly TRBD1 (5 bases). Written as DNA, the CDR3 is TGTGCCAGCAGTTACGGGACGGACTATGGCTACACCTTC. This encodes CASSYGTDYGYTF.